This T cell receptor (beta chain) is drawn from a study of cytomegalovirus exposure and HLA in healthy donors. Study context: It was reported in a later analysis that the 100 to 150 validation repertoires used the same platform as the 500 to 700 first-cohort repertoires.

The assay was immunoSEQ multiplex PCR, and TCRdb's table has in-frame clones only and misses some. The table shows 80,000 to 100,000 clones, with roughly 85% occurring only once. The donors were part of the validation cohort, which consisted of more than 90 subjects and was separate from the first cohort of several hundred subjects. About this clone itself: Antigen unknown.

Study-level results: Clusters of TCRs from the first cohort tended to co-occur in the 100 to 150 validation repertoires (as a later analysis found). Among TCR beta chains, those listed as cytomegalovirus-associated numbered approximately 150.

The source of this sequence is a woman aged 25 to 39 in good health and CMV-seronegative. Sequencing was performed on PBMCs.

The CDR3 bases are TGTGCCAGTACCCCCAGAGGGGGCTCCTACGAGCAGTACTTC. It encodes CASTPRGGSYEQYF. The V call is TRBV19, the J call TRBJ2-7, with a weak D call TRBD1 (6 bases). V was shortened by 7 bases and J by 0 bases, with 13 bases between the two germline ends. CDR1 and CDR2 (germline): LNHDA, SQIVND (reference sequence). CDR3 length equals 14 residues.